One sample yielded the 10 T cell receptor beta chains listed below, sequenced in a study of regulatory dendritic cells for organ transplantation. The repertoire was sequenced with immunoSEQ multiplex PCR; TCRdb's copy has only in-frame clones and lacks some. The table shows 30,000 to 40,000 clones, with roughly 89% occurring only once. Sequenced input: naive CD4+ T cells from blood. Subset: CD45RA+ naive T cells. These receptors originate from a human donor in good health.

The chain links TRBV30 to TRBJ1-2, with D unresolved. The CDR3 consists of 13 residues. The V gene lost 2 bases and the J gene lost 3 bases, with 10 bases spanning the gap. Germline loops: CDR1 GTSNPN, CDR2 SVGIG (reference sequence). CDR3 sequence reads: CAWSSSWDYGYTF. Here the CDR3 DNA reads TGTGCCTGGAGTAGCAGTTGGGACTATGGCTACACCTTC.

The CDR3 spells CASSRGLAGGETQYF. CDR3 nucleotide sequence: TGTGCCAGCAGCAGAGGGTTAGCGGGGGGAGAGACCCAGTACTTC. The chain recombines TRBV4-2 with TRBJ2-5; 10 nucleotides line up with TRBD2. Germline trimming cut 5 bases from V and 4 bases from J; bases unmatched to any gene: 7. Germline loops: CDR1 LGHNA, CDR2 YNFKEQ. This CDR3 contains 15 residues.

V and J are TRBV7-3 and TRBJ1-1; D might be TRBD1 (5 bases). Germline CDR1 SGHTA, CDR2 FQGTGA. The length of the CDR3 is 15 residues. Deletions cut 5 bases from V and 1 base from J, with 14 bases between. CDR3 region: CASSPSGGRNTEAFF. The CDR3 DNA is TGTGCCAGCAGCCCTAGCGGGGGAAGGAACACTGAAGCTTTCTTT.

J is TRBJ1-1 and V is TRBV19; TRBD1 matches at 12 bases. V shed 6 bases and J 11 bases; nucleotides not matched to a gene: 16. In germline, CDR1 is LNHDA, CDR2 SQIVND (reference sequence). This CDR3 spans 16 amino acids. CDR3 DNA sequence: TGTGCCAGTAGCCTTTACCGGGACAGGGGGCTTTTCACCGCTTTCTTT. Residues: CASSLYRDRGLFTAFF.

J is TRBJ2-3 and V is TRBV18; D is possibly TRBD1 or TRBD2 (5 bases each). Germline V gene lookup returns CDR1 KGHSH and CDR2 LQKENI. Trimming left V 4 bases short and J 6 bases short, with 17 bases between. The CDR3 is 15 residues long. The CDR3 is CASSRTPGTADTQYF. CDR3 coding DNA: TGTGCCAGCTCACGAACCCCTGGGACGGCGGATACGCAGTATTTT.

The rearrangement links TRBV7-2 to TRBJ1-6; D possibly corresponds to TRBD1 (5 bases). The germline V gene has CDR1 SGHTA and CDR2 FQGNSA. The CDR3 is 18 amino acids. Trimming removed 2 bases at V and 6 bases at J, with 20 bases between. The CDR3 loop reads CASSLTPTGARPNSPLHF. The CDR3 nucleotides are TGTGCCAGCAGCTTAACCCCAACAGGAGCCAGACCTAATTCACCCCTCCACTTT.

The chain carries TRBV28 and TRBJ1-3, with D unresolved. This CDR3 has 12 amino acids. Germline V gene lookup returns CDR1 MDHEN and CDR2 SYDVKM. Trimming took off 8 bases at V and 7 bases at J, with 12 bases between the two ends. The CDR3 loop is CASRTTTNTIYF. Written as DNA, the CDR3 is TGTGCCAGCCGGACTACGACGAACACCATATATTTT. The full variable domain, with the rest looked up from reference TRBV28 and TRBJ1-3, is DVKVTQSSRYLVKRTGEKVFLECVQDMDHENMFWYRQDPGLGLRLIYFSYDVKMKEKGDIPEGYSVSREKKERFSLILESASTNQTSMYLCASRTTTNTIYFGEGSWLTVV.

In its sample, this clone was seen once. This rearrangement joins TRBV9 to TRBJ2-3, with 9 positions matching TRBD2. The CDR3 runs to 15 residues. The V gene end was trimmed by 4 bases and the J gene end by 5 bases; junction bases not matched to a gene: 8. Germline-derived CDR1 and CDR2 are SGDLS and YYNGEE. The CDR3 coding sequence is TGTGCCAGCAGCACCCTTAGCGGGGGAGGAGATACGCAGTATTTT. It translates to CASSTLSGGGDTQYF.

The rearrangement joins TRBV30 to TRBJ1-4; D not resolved. V shed 0 bases and J shed 2 bases, with 13 bases lying between them. Looked up from germline, CDR1 is GTSNPN and CDR2 is SVGIG (reference sequence). This CDR3 region has 16 residues. The chain's CDR3 is CAWSVLGVATNEKLFF. The CDR3 DNA sequence: TGTGCCTGGAGTGTACTGGGTGTTGCGACTAATGAAAAACTGTTTTTT.

This chain joins TRBV2 and TRBJ1-1; no clear D gene. V lost 3 bases, J lost 0 bases, and 14 bases lay in between. The CDR3 has 16 residues. CDR1 and CDR2 from the germline V gene are SNHLY and FYNNEI. CDR3 nucleotides: TGTGCCAGCAGTGAGTCAGCGCTCAAGATGAACACTGAAGCTTTCTTT. Protein: CASSESALKMNTEAFF. The full variable domain, rest sourced from reference TRBV2 and TRBJ1-1, is EPEVTQTPSHQVTQMGQEVILRCVPISNHLYFYWYRQILGQKVEFLVSFYNNEISEKSEIFDDQFSVERPDGSNFTLKIRSTKLEDSAMYFCASSESALKMNTEAFFGQGTRLTVV.